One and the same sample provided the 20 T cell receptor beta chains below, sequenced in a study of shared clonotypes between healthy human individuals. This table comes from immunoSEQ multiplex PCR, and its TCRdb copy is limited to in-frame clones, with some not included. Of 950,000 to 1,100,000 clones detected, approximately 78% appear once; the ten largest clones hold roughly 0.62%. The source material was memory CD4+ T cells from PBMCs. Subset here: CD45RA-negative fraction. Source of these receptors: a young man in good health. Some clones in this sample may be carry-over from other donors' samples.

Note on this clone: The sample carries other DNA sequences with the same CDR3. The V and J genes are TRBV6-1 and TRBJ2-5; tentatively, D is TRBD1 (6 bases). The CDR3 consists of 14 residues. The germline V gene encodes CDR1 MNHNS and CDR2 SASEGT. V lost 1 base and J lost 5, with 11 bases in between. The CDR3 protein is CASSEDRVRETQYF. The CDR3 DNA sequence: TGTGCCAGCAGTGAAGACAGGGTGAGGGAGACCCAGTACTTC.

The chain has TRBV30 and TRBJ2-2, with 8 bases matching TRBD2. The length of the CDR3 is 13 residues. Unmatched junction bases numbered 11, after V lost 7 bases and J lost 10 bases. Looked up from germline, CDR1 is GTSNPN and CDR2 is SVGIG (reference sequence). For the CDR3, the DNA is TGTGCCTTAATAAGCGGGAGACCGTCGGAGCTGTTTTTT. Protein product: CALISGRPSELFF.

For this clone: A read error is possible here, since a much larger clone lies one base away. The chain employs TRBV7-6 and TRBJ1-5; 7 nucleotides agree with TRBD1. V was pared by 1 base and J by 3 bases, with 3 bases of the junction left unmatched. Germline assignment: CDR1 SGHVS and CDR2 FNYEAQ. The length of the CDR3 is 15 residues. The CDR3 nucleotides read TGTGCCAGCAGCTTAGATACAGGGGTCAATCAGCCCCAGCATTTT. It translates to CASSLDTGVNQPQHF.

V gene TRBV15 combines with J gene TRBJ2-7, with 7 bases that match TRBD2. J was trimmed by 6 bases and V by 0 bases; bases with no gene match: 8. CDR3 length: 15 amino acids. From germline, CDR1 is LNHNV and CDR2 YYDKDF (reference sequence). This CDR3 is CATSRDLGGSGEQYF. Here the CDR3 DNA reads TGTGCCACCAGCAGAGATCTCGGCGGGAGTGGCGAGCAGTACTTC.

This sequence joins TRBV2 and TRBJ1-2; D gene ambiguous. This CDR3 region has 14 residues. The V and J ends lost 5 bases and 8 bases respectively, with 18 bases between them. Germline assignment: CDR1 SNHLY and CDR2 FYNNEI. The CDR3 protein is CASSYREGLGGYTF. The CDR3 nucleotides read TGTGCCAGCAGTTACCGGGAAGGCCTCGGGGGCTACACCTTC.

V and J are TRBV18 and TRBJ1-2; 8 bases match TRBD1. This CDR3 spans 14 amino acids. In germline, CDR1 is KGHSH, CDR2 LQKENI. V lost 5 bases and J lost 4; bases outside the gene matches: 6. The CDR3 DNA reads TGTGCCAGCTCAACTGGACAGGGACTCTATGGCTACACCTTC. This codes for CASSTGQGLYGYTF.

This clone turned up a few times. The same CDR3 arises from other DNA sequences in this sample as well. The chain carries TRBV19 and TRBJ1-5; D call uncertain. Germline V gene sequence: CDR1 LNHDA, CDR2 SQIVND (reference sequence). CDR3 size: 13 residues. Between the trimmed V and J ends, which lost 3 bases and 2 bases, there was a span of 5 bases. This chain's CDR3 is CASSIGGNQPQHF. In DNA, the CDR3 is TGTGCCAGTAGTATCGGAGGCAATCAGCCCCAGCATTTT.

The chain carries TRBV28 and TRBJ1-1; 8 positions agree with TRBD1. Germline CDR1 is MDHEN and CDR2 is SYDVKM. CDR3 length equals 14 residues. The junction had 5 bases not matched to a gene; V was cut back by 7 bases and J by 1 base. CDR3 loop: CASTFTGGNTEAFF. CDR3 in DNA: TGTGCCAGCACATTCACAGGGGGGAACACTGAAGCTTTCTTT.

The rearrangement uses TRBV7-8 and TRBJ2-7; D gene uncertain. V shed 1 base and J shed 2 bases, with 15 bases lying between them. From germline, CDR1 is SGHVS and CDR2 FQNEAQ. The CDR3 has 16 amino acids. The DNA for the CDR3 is TGTGCCAGCAGCTTAGGAATAGCTTCCCTACCCTACGAGCAGTACTTC. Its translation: CASSLGIASLPYEQYF.

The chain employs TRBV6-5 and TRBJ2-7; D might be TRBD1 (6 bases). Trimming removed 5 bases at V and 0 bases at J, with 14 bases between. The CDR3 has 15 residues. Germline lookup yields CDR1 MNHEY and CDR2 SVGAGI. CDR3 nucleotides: TGTGCCAGCAGTCACTTTACAGGGAACTCCTACGAGCAGTACTTC. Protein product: CASSHFTGNSYEQYF.

The CDR3 region has the DNA TGTGCCAGCAGCTCACAAGCGGGCCGGGGGTTCTTC. This encodes CASSSQAGRGFF. The gene calls are TRBV28 and TRBJ2-1; weak D call: TRBD2 (6 bases). The CDR3 consists of 12 residues. V lost 6 bases and J 15 bases, leaving 18 bases between the germline ends. The germline V gene encodes CDR1 MDHEN and CDR2 SYDVKM.

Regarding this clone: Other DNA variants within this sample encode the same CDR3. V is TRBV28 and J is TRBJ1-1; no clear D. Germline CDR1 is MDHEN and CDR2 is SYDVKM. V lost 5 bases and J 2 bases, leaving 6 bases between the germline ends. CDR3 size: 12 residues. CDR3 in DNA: TGTGCCAGCAGTCTAACAAACACTGAAGCTTTCTTT. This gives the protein CASSLTNTEAFF.

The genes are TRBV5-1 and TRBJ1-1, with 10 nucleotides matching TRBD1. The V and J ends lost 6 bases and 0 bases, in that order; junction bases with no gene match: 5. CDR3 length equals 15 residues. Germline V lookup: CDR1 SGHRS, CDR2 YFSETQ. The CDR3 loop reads CASKDRGQMNTEAFF. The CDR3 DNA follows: TGCGCCAGCAAAGACAGGGGGCAGATGAACACTGAAGCTTTCTTT.

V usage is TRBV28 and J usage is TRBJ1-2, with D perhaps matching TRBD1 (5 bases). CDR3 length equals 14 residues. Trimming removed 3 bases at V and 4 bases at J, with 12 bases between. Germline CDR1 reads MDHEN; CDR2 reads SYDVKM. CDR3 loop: CASSFAGFAYGYTF. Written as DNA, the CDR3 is TGTGCCAGCAGTTTTGCAGGGTTCGCCTATGGCTACACCTTC.

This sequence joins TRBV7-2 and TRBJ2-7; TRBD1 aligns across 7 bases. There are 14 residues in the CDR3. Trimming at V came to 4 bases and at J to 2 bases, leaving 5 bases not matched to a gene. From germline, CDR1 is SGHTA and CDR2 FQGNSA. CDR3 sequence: CASSSNRGPYEQYF. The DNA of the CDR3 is TGTGCCAGCAGCTCCAACAGGGGACCCTACGAGCAGTACTTC.

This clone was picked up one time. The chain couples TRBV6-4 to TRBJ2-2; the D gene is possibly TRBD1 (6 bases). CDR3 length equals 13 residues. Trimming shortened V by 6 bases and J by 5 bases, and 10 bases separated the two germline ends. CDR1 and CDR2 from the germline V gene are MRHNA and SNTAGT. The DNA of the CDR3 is TGTGCCAGCAGAGTACAGGGTACCGGGGAGCTGTTTTTT. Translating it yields CASRVQGTGELFF.

The CDR3 region is CASRSWGAGDGYTF. The CDR3 DNA reads as TGTGCCAGCAGAAGTTGGGGGGCAGGGGACGGCTACACCTTC. This chain joins TRBV28 and TRBJ1-2, with D possibly being TRBD1 (6 bases). This CDR3 has 14 residues. Trimming removed 6 bases at V and 8 bases at J, with 19 bases between. In germline, CDR1 is MDHEN, CDR2 SYDVKM.

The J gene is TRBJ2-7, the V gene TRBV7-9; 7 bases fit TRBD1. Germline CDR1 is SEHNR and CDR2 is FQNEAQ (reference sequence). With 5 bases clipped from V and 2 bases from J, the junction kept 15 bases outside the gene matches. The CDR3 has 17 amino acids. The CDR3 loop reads CASSPRSGAGGTYEQYF. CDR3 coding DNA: TGTGCCAGCAGCCCTAGAAGTGGGGCAGGGGGTACCTACGAGCAGTACTTC. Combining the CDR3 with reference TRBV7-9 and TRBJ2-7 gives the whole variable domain DTGVSQNPRHKITKRGQNVTFRCDPISEHNRLYWYRQTLGQGPEFLTYFQNEAQLEKSRLLSDRFSAERPKGSFSTLEIQRTEQGDSAMYLCASSPRSGAGGTYEQYFGPGTRLTVT.

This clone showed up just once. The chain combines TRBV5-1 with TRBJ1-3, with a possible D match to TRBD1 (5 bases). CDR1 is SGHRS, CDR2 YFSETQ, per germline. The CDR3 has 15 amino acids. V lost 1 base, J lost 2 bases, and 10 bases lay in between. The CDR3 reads CASSLNGGAGNTIYF. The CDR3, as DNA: TGCGCCAGCAGCTTGAACGGGGGAGCTGGAAACACCATATATTTT. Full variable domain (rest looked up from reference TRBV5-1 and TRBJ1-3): KAGVTQTPRYLIKTRGQQVTLSCSPISGHRSVSWYQQTPGQGLQFLFEYFSETQRNKGNFPGRFSGRQFSNSRSEMNVSTLELGDSALYLCASSLNGGAGNTIYFGEGSWLTVV.

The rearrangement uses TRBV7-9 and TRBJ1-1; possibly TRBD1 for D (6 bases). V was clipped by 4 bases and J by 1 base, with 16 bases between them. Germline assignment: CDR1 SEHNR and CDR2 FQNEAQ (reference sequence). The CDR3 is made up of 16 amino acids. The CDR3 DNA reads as TGTGCCAGCAGCTCGAGGGGGACGGTGTCGAACACTGAAGCTTTCTTT. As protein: CASSSRGTVSNTEAFF.